This T cell receptor (beta chain) was recovered during a study of blood T cell repertoires in COVID-19. Study details: PBMCs, B-cell-depleted T cells, or T cells were the source of the cDNA or gDNA that made up the material.

The repertoire was sequenced with immunoSEQ multiplex PCR; TCRdb's copy has only in-frame clones and lacks some. The table has over 25,000 clones, less than 85% seen once. The CDR3 runs 12 residues. Trimming removed 8 bases from V and 1 base from J, with 7 bases in between. CDR1 LGHDT and CDR2 YNNKEL come from the germline V gene (reference sequence). The sequenced sample was peripheral blood. V and J are TRBV3-1 (or the pseudogene TRBV3-2) and TRBJ2-3; D gene ambiguous. This receptor was identified in a woman older than 75 with acute or convalescent COVID-19. CDR3 in amino acids: CASGGRTDTQYF. The CDR3 nucleotides are TGTGCCAGCGGCGGCCGCACAGATACGCAGTATTTT.